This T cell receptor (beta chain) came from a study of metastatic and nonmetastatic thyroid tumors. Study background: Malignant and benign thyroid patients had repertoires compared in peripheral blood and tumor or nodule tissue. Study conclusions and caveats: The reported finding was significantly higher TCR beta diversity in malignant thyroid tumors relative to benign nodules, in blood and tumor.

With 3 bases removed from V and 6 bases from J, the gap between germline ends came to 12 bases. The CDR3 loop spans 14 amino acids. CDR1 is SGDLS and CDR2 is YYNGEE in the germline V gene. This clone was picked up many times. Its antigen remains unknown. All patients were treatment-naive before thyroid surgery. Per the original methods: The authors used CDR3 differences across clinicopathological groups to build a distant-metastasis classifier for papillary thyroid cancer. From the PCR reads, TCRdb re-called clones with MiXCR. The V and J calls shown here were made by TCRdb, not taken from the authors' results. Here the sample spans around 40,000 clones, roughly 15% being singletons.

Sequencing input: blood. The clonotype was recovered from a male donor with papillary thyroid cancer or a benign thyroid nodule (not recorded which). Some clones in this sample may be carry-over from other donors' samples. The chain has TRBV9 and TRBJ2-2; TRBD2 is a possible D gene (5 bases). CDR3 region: CASSGGGGSGELFF. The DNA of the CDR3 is TGTGCCAGCAGCGGCGGAGGTGGATCCGGGGAGCTGTTTTTT.